This T cell receptor beta chain appears in the sequencing data of a study of CD8+ T cells in alopecia areata. Overall study findings and caveats: Affected scalp, especially in alopecia totalis/universalis, had a higher clonality than normal scalp did. Tissue-resident alphabeta T cells belonging to normal skin likewise get sequenced within scalp specimens.

As regards this clone: The antigen is undetermined.

Cell sorting was applied to PBMCs, and CD4+ and CD8+ T cells were collected. The germline gives CDR1 SGHNT, CDR2 YYREEE (reference sequence). V lost 3 bases, J lost 5 bases, and 23 bases lay in between. The CDR3 is made up of 17 amino acids. Extracted from the samples, RNA was reverse transcribed into cDNA to serve as the sequencing template. This table comes from immunoSEQ multiplex PCR, and its TCRdb copy is limited to in-frame clones, with some not included. This sample carries 90,000 to 120,000 clones, 59% of them seen once, and the ten largest clones take 20% to 25%. This clonotype originated in a human donor in good health. The material sequenced was CD8+ T cells sorted from blood. The genes are TRBV5-4 and TRBJ2-5; D not certain. This CDR3 reads CASSSMSSNEAMETQYF. The CDR3 DNA sequence: TGTGCCAGCAGCTCCATGTCTTCAAACGAGGCAATGGAGACCCAGTACTTC.